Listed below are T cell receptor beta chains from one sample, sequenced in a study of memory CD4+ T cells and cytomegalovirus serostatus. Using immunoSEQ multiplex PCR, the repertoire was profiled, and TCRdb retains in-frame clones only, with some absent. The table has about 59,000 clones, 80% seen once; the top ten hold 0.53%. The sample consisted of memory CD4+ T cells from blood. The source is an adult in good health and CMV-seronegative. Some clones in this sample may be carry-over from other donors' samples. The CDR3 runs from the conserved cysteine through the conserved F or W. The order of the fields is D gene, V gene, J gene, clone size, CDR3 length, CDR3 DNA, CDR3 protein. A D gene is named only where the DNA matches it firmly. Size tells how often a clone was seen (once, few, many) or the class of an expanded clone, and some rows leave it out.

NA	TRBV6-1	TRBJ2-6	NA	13	TGTGCCAGCAGGATAACTGGGGCCAACGTCCTGACTTTC	CASRITGANVLTF
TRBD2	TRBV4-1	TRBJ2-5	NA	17	TGCGCCAGCAGCCAACAGACCCGGGGGGGCCGTGGAGAGACCCAGTACTTC	CASSQQTRGGRGETQYF
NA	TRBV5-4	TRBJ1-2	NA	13	TGTGCCAGCAGAAGAGGGGGAGGCTATGGCTACACCTTC	CASRRGGGYGYTF
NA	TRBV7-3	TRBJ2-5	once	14	TGTGCCAGCAGCTTAAACGCGGTTGGAGAGACCCAGTACTTC	CASSLNAVGETQYF
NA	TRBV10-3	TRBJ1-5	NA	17	TGTGCCATCAGTGGAACAGCGACGGGCGGTAGCAATCAGCCCCAGCATTTT	CAISGTATGGSNQPQHF
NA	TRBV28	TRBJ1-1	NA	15	TGTGCCAGCAGTCGGACCGGGCTAGGCGGGACTGAAGCTTTCTTT	CASSRTGLGGTEAFF
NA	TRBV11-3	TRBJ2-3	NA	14	TGTGCCAGCAGCCACGGGGGCGCTTCGAATACGCAGTATTTT	CASSHGGASNTQYF
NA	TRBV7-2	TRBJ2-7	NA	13	TGTGCCAGCAGCTTAGCGGGGGGTTACGAGCAGTACTTC	CASSLAGGYEQYF
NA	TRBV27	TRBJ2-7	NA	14	TGTGCCAGCAGTCGATCCAGGGCGAACTACGAGCAGTACTTC	CASSRSRANYEQYF
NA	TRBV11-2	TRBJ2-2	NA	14	TGTGCCAGCAGCTTAGCAGGTCGGGGCGGGGAGCTGTTTTTT	CASSLAGRGGELFF